Below are 8 T cell receptor beta chains sequenced from a single sample in a study of cytomegalovirus exposure and HLA in healthy donors. 13 Jbeta primers and 60 Vbeta primers were used for the PCR. The table came from immunoSEQ multiplex PCR; TCRdb's copy has only in-frame clones and leaves some out. There are more than 85,000 clones in the sample; roughly three quarters occur only once, and around a tenth lies in the top ten. The source material was PBMCs. The receptors were sampled from a male donor in good health and CMV-seropositive.

The chain uses TRBV4-1 and TRBJ2-3; the match to TRBD2 covers 9 bases. Germline loops: CDR1 MGHRA, CDR2 YSYEKL. The CDR3 loop spans 14 amino acids. V lost 4 bases and J lost 5; bases outside the gene matches: 4. The CDR3 DNA is TGCGCCAGCAGCCCGCGGGAGGGCCGAGATACGCAGTATTTT. Its translation is CASSPREGRDTQYF.

In its sample, this clone was seen a few times. This chain joins TRBV7-9 and TRBJ1-1, with D maybe TRBD1 (5 bases). The CDR3 has 11 residues. Germline V CDR1 and CDR2: SEHNR, FQNEAQ (reference sequence). V was pared by 9 bases and J by 5 bases, with 10 bases between. The CDR3 DNA reads as TGTGCCAGTAGGGGAAAGACTGAAGCTTTCTTT. It codes for CASRGKTEAFF.

This chain joins TRBV7-9 and TRBJ1-1, with D possibly matching TRBD1 (6 bases). V shed 3 bases and J shed 2 bases, with 10 bases lying between them. CDR3 size: 14 residues. The germline V gene encodes CDR1 SEHNR and CDR2 FQNEAQ (reference sequence). The CDR3 loop reads CASSFTGINTEAFF. The DNA of the CDR3 is TGTGCCAGCAGCTTCACAGGGATCAACACTGAAGCTTTCTTT.

The chain combines TRBV9 with TRBJ2-7; tentative D call: TRBD2 (6 bases). This CDR3 is built from 15 residues. Germline CDR1 SGDLS, CDR2 YYNGEE. Trimming stripped 0 bases from V and 2 bases from J, with 12 bases between. The CDR3 coding sequence is TGTGCCAGCAGCGTAGGAGGAGGGGTTCCCTACGAGCAGTACTTC. This gives the protein CASSVGGGVPYEQYF.

The genes are TRBV6-6 and TRBJ2-1; 8 bases map to TRBD2. V shed 2 bases and J 5 bases; nucleotides not matched to a gene: 2. The germline gives CDR1 MNHNY, CDR2 SVGAGI (reference sequence). There are 14 residues in the CDR3. The CDR3 sequence is CASSYPGLDNEQFF. CDR3 sequence (DNA): TGTGCCAGCAGTTACCCGGGACTAGACAATGAGCAGTTCTTC.

The chain carries TRBV15 and TRBJ1-3; unclear D gene. Between the trimmed V and J ends, which lost 4 bases and 4 bases, there was a span of 14 bases. This CDR3 contains 15 residues. The germline V gene encodes CDR1 LNHNV and CDR2 YYDKDF (reference sequence). CDR3 amino acids: CATSKVGGLGNTIYF. DNA for the CDR3: TGTGCCACCAGCAAGGTTGGAGGGTTGGGAAACACCATATATTTT. Supplemented by reference TRBV15 and TRBJ1-3, the full variable domain reads DAMVIQNPRYQVTQFGKPVTLSCSQTLNHNVMYWYQQKSSQAPKLLFHYYDKDFNNEADTPDNFQSRRPNTSFCFLDIRSPGLGDTAMYLCATSKVGGLGNTIYFGEGSWLTVV.

The chain employs TRBV28 and TRBJ2-3; 11 nucleotides agree with TRBD2. With V trimmed by 4 bases and J by 2 bases, 8 bases remained unmatched. This CDR3 region has 17 residues. CDR1 is MDHEN, CDR2 SYDVKM, per germline. The CDR3 bases are TGTGCCAGCAGTTCCCTACTAGCGGGAGAATACACAGATACGCAGTATTTT. This translates into CASSSLLAGEYTDTQYF.

The J gene is TRBJ2-3, the V gene TRBV7-2; 10 bases map to TRBD1. CDR1 SGHTA and CDR2 FQGNSA come from the germline V gene. The CDR3 spans 15 residues. V trimming: 3 bases; J trimming: 3 bases; junction bases outside the gene matches: 3. The CDR3 DNA reads TGTGCCAGCAGCTTTGACAGGGGGCAAACAGATACGCAGTATTTT. Amino acid sequence: CASSFDRGQTDTQYF.